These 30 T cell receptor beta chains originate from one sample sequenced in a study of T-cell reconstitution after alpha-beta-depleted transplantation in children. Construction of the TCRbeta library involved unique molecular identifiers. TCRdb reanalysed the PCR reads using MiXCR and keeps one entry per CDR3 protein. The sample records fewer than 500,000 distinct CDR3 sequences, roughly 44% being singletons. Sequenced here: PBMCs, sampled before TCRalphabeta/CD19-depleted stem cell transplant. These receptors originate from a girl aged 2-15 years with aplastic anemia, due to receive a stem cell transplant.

CDR3 region: CASRPLGRETQYF. The CDR3 DNA follows: TGTGCCAGCAGGCCTTTGGGGCGAGAGACCCAGTACTTC. The V call is TRBV7-9, the J call TRBJ2-5; a weak D match, TRBD1 (5 bases). There are 13 residues in the CDR3. Looked up from germline, CDR1 is SEHNR and CDR2 is FQNEAQ (reference sequence). V was pared by 6 bases and J by 4 bases, with 12 bases between. The variable domain in full, completed from reference TRBV7-9 and TRBJ2-5, reads DTGVSQNPRHKITKRGQNVTFRCDPISEHNRLYWYRQTLGQGPEFLTYFQNEAQLEKSRLLSDRFSAERPKGSFSTLEIQRTEQGDSAMYLCASRPLGRETQYFGPGTRLLVL.

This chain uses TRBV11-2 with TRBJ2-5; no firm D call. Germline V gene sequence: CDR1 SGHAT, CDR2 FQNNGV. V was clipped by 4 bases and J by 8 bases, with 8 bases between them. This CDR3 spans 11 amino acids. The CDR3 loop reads CASSSRLTQYF. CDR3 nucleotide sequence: TGTGCCAGCAGCTCCAGGCTCACCCAGTACTTC.

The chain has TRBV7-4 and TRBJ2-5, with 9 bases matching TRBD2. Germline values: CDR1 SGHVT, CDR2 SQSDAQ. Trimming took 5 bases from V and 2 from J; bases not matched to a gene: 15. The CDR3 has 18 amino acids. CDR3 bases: TGTGCCAGCAGCCGTCGACGCCGGGGACTAGCTAAACAAGAGACCCAGTACTTC. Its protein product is CASSRRRRGLAKQETQYF.

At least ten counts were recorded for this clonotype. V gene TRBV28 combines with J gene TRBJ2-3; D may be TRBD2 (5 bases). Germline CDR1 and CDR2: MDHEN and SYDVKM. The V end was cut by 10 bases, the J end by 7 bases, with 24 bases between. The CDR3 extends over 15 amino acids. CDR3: CATHGPLYGRNTQYF. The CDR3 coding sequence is TGTGCCACCCACGGGCCGCTCTATGGGAGAAATACGCAGTATTTT.

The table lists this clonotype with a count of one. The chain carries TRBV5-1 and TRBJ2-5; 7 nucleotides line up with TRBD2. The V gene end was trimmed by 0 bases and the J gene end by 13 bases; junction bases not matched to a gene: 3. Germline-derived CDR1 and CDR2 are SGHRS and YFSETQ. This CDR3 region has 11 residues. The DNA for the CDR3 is TGCGCCAGCAGCTTGGATGGGACTACGTACTTC. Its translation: CASSLDGTTYF.

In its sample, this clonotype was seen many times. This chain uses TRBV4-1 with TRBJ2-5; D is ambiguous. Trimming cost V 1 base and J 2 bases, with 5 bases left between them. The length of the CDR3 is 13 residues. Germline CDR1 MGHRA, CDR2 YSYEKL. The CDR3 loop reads CASSQGFQETQYF. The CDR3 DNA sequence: TGCGCCAGCAGCCAAGGATTTCAAGAGACCCAGTACTTC.

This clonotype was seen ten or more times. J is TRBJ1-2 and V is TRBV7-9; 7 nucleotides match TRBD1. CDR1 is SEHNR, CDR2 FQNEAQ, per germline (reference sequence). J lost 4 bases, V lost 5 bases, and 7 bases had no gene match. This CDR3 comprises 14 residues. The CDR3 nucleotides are TGTGCCAGCAGCGCCCCCGGGACAGTCTATGGCTACACCTTC. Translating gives CASSAPGTVYGYTF.

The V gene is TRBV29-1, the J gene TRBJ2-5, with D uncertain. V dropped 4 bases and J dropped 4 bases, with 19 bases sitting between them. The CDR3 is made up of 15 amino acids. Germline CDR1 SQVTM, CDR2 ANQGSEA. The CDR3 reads CSVGIPPAAVETQYF. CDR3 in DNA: TGCAGCGTTGGCATCCCTCCTGCGGCGGTAGAGACCCAGTACTTC.

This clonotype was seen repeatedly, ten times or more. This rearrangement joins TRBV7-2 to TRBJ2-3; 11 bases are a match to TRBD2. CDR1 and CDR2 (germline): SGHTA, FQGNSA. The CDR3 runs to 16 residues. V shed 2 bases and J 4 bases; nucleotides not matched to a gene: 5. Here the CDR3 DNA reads TGTGCCAGCAGCTTAATCCTAGCGGGAGGTGCAGATACGCAGTATTTT. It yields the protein CASSLILAGGADTQYF.

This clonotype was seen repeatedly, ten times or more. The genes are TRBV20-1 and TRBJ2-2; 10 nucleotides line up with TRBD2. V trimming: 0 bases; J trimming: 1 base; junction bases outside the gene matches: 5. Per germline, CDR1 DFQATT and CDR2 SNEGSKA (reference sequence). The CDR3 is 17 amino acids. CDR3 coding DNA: TGCAGTGCTAGAGATCTCCTAGCGGGAGAGAACACCGGGGAGCTGTTTTTT. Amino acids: CSARDLLAGENTGELFF.

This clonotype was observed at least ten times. CDR3 sequence: CASSLLAGGGNEQFF. In nucleotides, the CDR3 is TGTGCCAGCAGTTTACTAGCGGGAGGAGGAAATGAGCAGTTCTTC. The chain combines TRBV12-3 or TRBV12-4 with TRBJ2-1; the match to TRBD2 covers 11 bases. The CDR3 totals 15 residues. J gave up 7 bases and V 2 bases, and 4 bases lay outside the gene matches.

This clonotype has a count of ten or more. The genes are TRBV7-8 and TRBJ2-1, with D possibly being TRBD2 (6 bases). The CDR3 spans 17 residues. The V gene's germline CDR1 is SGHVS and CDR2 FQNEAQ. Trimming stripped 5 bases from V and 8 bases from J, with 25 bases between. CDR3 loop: CASSPVPAGRLSDEQFF. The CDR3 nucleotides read TGTGCCAGCAGCCCCGTTCCCGCCGGGAGACTGTCCGATGAGCAGTTCTTC. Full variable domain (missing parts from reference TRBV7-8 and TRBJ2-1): GAGVSQSPRYKVAKRGQDVALRCDPISGHVSLFWYQQALGQGPEFLTYFQNEAQLDKSGLPSDRFFAERPEGSVSTLKIQRTQQEDSAVYLCASSPVPAGRLSDEQFFGPGTRLTVL.

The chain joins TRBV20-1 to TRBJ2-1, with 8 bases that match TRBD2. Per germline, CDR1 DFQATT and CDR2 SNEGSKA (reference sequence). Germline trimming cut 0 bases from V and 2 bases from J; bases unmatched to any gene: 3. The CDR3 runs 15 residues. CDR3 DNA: TGCAGTGCTAGAGAGCTAGCGGGCCCCTACAATGAGCAGTTCTTC. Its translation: CSARELAGPYNEQFF.

The CDR3 reads CASRGSWGSNEQFF. The CDR3 DNA follows: TGTGCCAGCAGAGGGAGTTGGGGTAGTAATGAGCAGTTCTTC. V gene TRBV27 combines with J gene TRBJ2-1, with a possible D match to TRBD2 (5 bases). The ends were cut back, 6 bases at V and 7 bases at J, with 16 bases in the middle. Germline assignment: CDR1 MNHEY and CDR2 SMNVEV (reference sequence). The CDR3 is 14 amino acids.

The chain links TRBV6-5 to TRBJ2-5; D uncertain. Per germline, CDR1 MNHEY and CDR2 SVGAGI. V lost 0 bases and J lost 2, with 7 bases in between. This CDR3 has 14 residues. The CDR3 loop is CASSYSSQQETQYF. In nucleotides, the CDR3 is TGTGCCAGCAGTTACTCTAGTCAGCAAGAGACCCAGTACTTC.

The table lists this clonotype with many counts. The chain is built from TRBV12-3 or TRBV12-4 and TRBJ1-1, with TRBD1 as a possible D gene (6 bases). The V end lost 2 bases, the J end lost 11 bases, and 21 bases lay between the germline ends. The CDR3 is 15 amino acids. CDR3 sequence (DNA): TGTGCCAGCAGTTTATTGTTGGGGGCGTCCTCAAGGGCTTTCTTT. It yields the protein CASSLLLGASSRAFF.

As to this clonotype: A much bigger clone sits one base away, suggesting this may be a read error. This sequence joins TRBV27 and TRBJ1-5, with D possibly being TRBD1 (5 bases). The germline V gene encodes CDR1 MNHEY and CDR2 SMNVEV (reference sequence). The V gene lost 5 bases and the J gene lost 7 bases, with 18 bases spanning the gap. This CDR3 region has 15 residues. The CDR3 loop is CASSPLGAGLQPQHF. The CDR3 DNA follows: TGTGCCAGCAGTCCCCTCGGGGCGGGGCTACAGCCCCAGCATTTT.

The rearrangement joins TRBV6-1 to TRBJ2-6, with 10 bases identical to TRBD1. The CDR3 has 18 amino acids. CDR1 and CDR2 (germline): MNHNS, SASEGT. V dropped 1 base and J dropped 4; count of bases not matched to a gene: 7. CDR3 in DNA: TGTGCCAGCAGTGAAGTTGGGACAGGGGCGCTCGGGGCCAACGTCCTGACTTTC. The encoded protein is CASSEVGTGALGANVLTF.

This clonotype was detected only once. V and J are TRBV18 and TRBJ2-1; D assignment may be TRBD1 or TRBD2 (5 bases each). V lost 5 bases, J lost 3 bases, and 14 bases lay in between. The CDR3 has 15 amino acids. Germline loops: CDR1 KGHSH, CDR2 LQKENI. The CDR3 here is CASSTGTRYYNEQFF. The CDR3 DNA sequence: TGTGCCAGCTCAACGGGGACGAGATACTACAATGAGCAGTTCTTC.

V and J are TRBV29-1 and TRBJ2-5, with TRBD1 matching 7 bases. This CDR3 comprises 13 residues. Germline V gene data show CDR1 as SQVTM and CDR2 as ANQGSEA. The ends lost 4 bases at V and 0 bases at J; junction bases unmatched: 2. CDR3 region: CSVAGQHQETQYF. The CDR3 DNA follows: TGCAGCGTTGCGGGACAGCACCAAGAGACCCAGTACTTC.

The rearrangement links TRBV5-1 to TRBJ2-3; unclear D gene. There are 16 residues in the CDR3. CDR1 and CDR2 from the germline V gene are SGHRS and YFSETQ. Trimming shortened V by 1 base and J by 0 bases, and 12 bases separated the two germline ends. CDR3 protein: CASSLKPGSSTDTQYF. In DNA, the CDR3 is TGCGCCAGCAGCTTGAAACCAGGATCTAGCACAGATACGCAGTATTTT.

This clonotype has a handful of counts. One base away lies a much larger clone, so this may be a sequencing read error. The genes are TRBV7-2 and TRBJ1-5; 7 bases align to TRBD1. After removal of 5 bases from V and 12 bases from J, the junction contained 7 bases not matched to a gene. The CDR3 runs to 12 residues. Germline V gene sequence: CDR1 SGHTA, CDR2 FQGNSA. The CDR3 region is CASSHPRGHQHF. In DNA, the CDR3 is TGTGCCAGCAGCCACCCTAGGGGGCACCAGCATTTT.

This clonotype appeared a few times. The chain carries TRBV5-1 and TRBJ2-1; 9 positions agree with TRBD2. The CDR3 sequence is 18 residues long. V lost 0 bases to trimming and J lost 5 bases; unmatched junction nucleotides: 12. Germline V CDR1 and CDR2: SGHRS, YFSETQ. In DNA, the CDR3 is TGCGCCAGCAGCTTGGAACTTAGGGCTAGCGGGACTCACAATGAGCAGTTCTTC. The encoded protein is CASSLELRASGTHNEQFF.

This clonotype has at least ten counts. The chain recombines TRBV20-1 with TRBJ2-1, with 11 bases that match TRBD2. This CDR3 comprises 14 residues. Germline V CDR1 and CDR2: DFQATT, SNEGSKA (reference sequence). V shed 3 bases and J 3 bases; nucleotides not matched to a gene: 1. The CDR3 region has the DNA TGCAGTGCTAGCGGGACTAGCGGCTACAATGAGCAGTTCTTC. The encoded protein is CSASGTSGYNEQFF.

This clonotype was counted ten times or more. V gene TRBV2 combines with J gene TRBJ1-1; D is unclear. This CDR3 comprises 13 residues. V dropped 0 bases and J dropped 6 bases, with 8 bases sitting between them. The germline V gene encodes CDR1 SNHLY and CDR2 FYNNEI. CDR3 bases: TGTGCCAGCAGTGAAGCGCCGGGGTCTGAAGCTTTCTTT. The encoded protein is CASSEAPGSEAFF.

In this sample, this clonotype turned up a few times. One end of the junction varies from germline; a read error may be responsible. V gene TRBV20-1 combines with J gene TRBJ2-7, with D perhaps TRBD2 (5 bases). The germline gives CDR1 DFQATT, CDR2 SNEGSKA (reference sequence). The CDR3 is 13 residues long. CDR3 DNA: TGCAGTGCAAGAGCGGCGGCTGAGGACGAGCAGTACTTC. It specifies CSARAAAEDEQYF.

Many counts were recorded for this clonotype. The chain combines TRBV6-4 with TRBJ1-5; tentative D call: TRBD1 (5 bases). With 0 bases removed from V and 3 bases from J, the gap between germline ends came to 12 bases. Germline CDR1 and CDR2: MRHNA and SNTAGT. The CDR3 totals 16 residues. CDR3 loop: CASSDSKGALNQPQHF. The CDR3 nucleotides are TGTGCCAGCAGTGACTCGAAAGGGGCCCTCAATCAGCCCCAGCATTTT.

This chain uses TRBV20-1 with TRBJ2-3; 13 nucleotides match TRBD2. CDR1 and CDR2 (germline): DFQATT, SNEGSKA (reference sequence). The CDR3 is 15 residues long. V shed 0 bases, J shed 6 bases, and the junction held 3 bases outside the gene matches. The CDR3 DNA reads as TGCAGTGCTAGAGAACTAGCGGGGGGGTATGATACGCAGTATTTT. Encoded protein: CSARELAGGYDTQYF.

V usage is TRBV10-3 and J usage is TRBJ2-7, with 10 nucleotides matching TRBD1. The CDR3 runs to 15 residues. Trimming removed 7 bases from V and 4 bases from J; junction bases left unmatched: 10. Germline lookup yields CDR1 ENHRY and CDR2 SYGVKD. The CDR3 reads CAITGGPGQGYEQYF. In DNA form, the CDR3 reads TGTGCCATCACTGGGGGGCCGGGACAGGGGTACGAGCAGTACTTC.

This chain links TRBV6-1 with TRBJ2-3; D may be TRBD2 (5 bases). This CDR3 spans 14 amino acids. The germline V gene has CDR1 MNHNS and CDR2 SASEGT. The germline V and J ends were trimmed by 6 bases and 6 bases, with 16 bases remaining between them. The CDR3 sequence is CASSGLPVEDTQYF. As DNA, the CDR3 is TGTGCCAGCAGCGGACTCCCGGTTGAGGATACGCAGTATTTT.